The TCR beta chain under discussion was sequenced for a study of OX40 agonist ivuxolimab in advanced cancers. Produced via immunoSEQ multiplex PCR; TCRdb's table is partial and in-frame only. In the table there are 65,000 to 95,000 clones, around 88% of which are singletons. V gave up 2 bases and J gave up 4 bases, with 9 bases separating them. The germline V gene has CDR1 SGHNT and CDR2 YYREEE (reference sequence). This CDR3 has 13 residues. Sequencing was performed on CD4+ or CD8+ T cells sorted from blood, taken in a trial of the OX40 agonist ivuxolimab. This sequence was found in an adult with an advanced solid tumor such as melanoma, head and neck, liver or kidney cancer. The chain carries TRBV5-4 and TRBJ1-2; no clear D. The CDR3 sequence: CASSFPQSYGYTF. As DNA, the CDR3 is TGTGCCAGCAGCTTCCCACAGAGCTATGGCTACACCTTC.